This TCR beta chain was sequenced during a study of radiotherapy plus CTLA-4 blockade in lung cancer. Clones were sequenced by immunoSEQ multiplex PCR, and TCRdb holds only the in-frame ones, with some missing. This sample yields some 98,000 clones, of which more than 75% are seen a single time; around 3% belongs to the top ten. The starting material was peripheral blood, obtained from a patient treated with radiotherapy plus ipilimumab. The clonotype was recovered from a human donor with non-small cell lung cancer who had a partial response to radiotherapy plus ipilimumab.

The CDR3 is CAWTQAGSGRTDTQYF. DNA of the CDR3: TGTGCCTGGACCCAAGCGGGGAGCGGGAGGACAGATACGCAGTATTTT. This sequence joins TRBV30 and TRBJ2-3; TRBD2 aligns across 9 bases. The CDR3 runs 16 residues. V lost 4 bases to trimming and J lost 3 bases; unmatched junction nucleotides: 11. CDR1 is GTSNPN, CDR2 SVGIG, per germline (reference sequence).